The sequence of this T cell receptor beta chain was determined in a study of control samples from healthy donors and cancer patients. Germline V CDR1 and CDR2: SGDLS, YYNGEE. V gave up 0 bases and J gave up 3 bases; unmatched junction bases: 3. The CDR3 consists of 15 residues. Assay used: immunoSEQ multiplex PCR; TCRdb lists only in-frame clones, some missing. In the table there are about 160,000 clones, over 85% of which are singletons. The sequence derives from a man in his thirties or forties in good health. The sequenced sample was blood. The chain employs TRBV9 and TRBJ2-5, with 9 positions matching TRBD1. The CDR3 sequence: CASSVGGTGKETQYF. The CDR3 nucleotides are TGTGCCAGCAGCGTAGGAGGGACAGGGAAAGAGACCCAGTACTTC.